The entry below gives a single T cell receptor beta chain sequence along with its context. No antigen is known for it. This CDR3 region has 15 residues. Germline V gene sequence: CDR1 SGHNT, CDR2 YENEEA. The V segment lost 4 bases and the J segment 4 bases; nucleotides outside the gene matches: 6. This sample stems from a study of cytomegalovirus exposure and HLA in healthy donors. The donors comprised healthy bone marrow donors. Findings and limits, study-wide: As confirmed in vitro, three CMV-associated chains were specific for CMV antigens.

The PCR made use of 60 Vbeta and 13 Jbeta primers. Sequencing was performed with immunoSEQ multiplex PCR; in TCRdb, only in-frame clones are kept and a portion is missing. Of 150,000 to 200,000 clones in the sample, more than 85% were seen once. This TCR was sampled from a woman younger than 35 in good health and CMV-seronegative. This rearrangement joins TRBV11-3 to TRBJ2-1, with TRBD2 matching 8 bases. What was sequenced was PBMCs. CDR3: CASSSGLARYNEQFF. In DNA form, the CDR3 reads TGTGCCAGCAGCTCCGGACTAGCACGGTACAATGAGCAGTTCTTC.